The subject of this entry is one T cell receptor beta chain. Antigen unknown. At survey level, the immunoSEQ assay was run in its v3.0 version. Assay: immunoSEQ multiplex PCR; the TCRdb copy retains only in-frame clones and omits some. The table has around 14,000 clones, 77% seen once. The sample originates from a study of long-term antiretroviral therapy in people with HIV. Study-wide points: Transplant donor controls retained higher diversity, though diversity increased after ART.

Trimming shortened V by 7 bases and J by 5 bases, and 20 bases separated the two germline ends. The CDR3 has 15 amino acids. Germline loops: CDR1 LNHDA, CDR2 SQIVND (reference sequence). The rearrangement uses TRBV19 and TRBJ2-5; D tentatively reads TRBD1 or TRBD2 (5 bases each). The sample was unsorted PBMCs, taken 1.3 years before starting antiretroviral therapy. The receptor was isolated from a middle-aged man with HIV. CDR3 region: CASNFATGTRETQYF. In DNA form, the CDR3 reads TGTGCCAGTAATTTCGCCACCGGGACCCGGGAGACCCAGTACTTC.